This T cell receptor beta chain was retrieved from a study of T cell responses to AZD1222 COVID-19 vaccine listed by TCRdb under 2021. At the level of the whole study: Because spike-specific TCR depth and breadth did not differ between the two schedules, AZD1222 recipients who got a second dose at roughly 4 weeks were pooled with those who got a second dose at roughly 12 weeks. A total of around 240 trial participants underwent TCR sequencing, of whom nearly 210 had received two doses of AZD1222 and approximately 25 had received two doses of the MenACWY control vaccine. Trial participants were enrolled into age subgroups of 18-55, 56-69 and 70-plus years, which contained 148, 28 and 57 TCR-sequenced participants, respectively. Study-wide findings and limitations: Participants were mostly white British, with more females than males. The authors suggested clonal diversity may have been underestimated. After two AZD1222 doses, spike-specific TCR breadth and depth were significantly higher than at day 0 and than in MenACWY recipients. Epitopes outside the regions mutated in the B.1.351 and B.1.1.7 variants were reportedly recognized by nearly half of the unique spike-specific TCRs. No day 14 peak-response samples were available, so repertoires were characterized only after the peak T cell response. The vaccine-associated CD4 TCRs covered the entire spike protein, and the dominant responses fell in regions 160-218 and 743-854. The 56-69-year group was small, and its depth increase did not reach significance, likely because of low power. Conclusions about previously exposed vaccinees are limited because only five to seven AZD1222 recipients were SARS-CoV-2 seropositive at baseline.

The time point label, as the study defines it: baseline before first vaccination. Vaccinee samples were obtained from the UK trials COV001 and COV002, which included a single-blind randomized controlled phase 2/3 trial of AZD1222 (ChAdOx1 nCoV-19) in healthy adults. Trial participant PBMC samples were collected at day 0 and day 28 after the second dose for TCRbeta chain sequencing. Including cysteine and phenylalanine, the CDR3 has 15 amino acids. Just CDR3 DNA is preserved here, 45 bases in frame from base 1. At the junction V is shortened by 6 bases and J by 3 bases, with 17 bases in between. In the germline V gene, CDR1 corresponds to SNHLY and CDR2 to FYNNEI. As regards this clone: There is no known antigen for this receptor. No quality values exist for individual bases; no much larger clone is one base distant.

The CDR3 regions of human TCRbeta chains were analyzed by immunosequencing. For the original study's pipeline: Repertoire TCRs were matched against a reference library of SARS-CoV-2-specific TCRs generated with the MIRA antigen-specificity platform. Breadth meant the fraction of unique TCRs that were SARS-CoV-2-associated, whereas depth meant the fraction of total T cells that were SARS-CoV-2-associated. Using the MIRA data, each spike-specific TCR was assigned both to the spike region to which the TCR was reactive and to a CD4 or CD8 class. Log10-transformed breadth and depth values were compared by one-way ANOVA with Sidak's multiple comparisons tests. TCRdb took this table from immuneACCESS and kept in-frame rearrangements with V and J called. Such tables lack part of the clones; where checked against another copy, unresolved V genes explain under half of the gap, and the rest is unexplained. For V, J and clone size, that table is used; D and trimming come from the DNA. A total of 120,000 or so clones appear in this sample, around 90% of them only once. Clones ranked in the top ten supply over 1.5% of the sample.

This receptor was obtained from an adult in good health. The chain is assembled from TRBV2 and TRBJ2-5, and the D gene may be TRBD2, 5 bases matching. Source: peripheral blood, taken on day 0 of AZD1222 vaccination. The CDR3 protein is CASSTSTFRKETQYF. The DNA sequence follows: TGTGCCAGCAGCACTAGTACGTTCCGGAAAGAGACCCAGTACTTC.